This entry lists 30 T cell receptor beta chains sequenced from one sample in a study of OX40 agonist ivuxolimab in advanced cancers. The assay was immunoSEQ multiplex PCR, and TCRdb's table has in-frame clones only and misses some. The sample lists 85,000 to 100,000 clones; around 92% were seen once. The input for sequencing was CD4+ or CD8+ T cells sorted from blood, taken in a trial of the OX40 agonist ivuxolimab. Source of these receptors: an adult with an advanced solid tumor such as melanoma, head and neck, liver or kidney cancer.

The rearrangement uses TRBV7-3 and TRBJ2-6, with D possibly matching TRBD2 (6 bases). Trimming cost V 7 bases and J 1 base, with 11 bases left between them. This CDR3 has 15 residues. Germline values: CDR1 SGHTA, CDR2 FQGTGA. CDR3 protein: CASKSGRSGANVLTF. The DNA of the CDR3 is TGTGCCAGCAAGTCAGGGAGGTCTGGGGCCAACGTCCTGACTTTC.

This clone appeared once. V usage is TRBV7-2 and J usage is TRBJ1-2, with D maybe TRBD1 (5 bases). The CDR3 totals 14 residues. Trimming stripped 1 base from V and 8 bases from J, with 14 bases between. Germline-derived CDR1 and CDR2 are SGHTA and FQGNSA. CDR3 region: CASSLDWGRDGYTF. In nucleotides, the CDR3 is TGTGCCAGCAGCTTAGACTGGGGCCGGGACGGCTACACCTTC.

Only a few counts were recorded for this clone. The chain combines TRBV6-1 with TRBJ2-3, with D possibly TRBD2 on 6 matching bases. V was clipped by 3 bases and J by 4 bases, with 14 bases between them. This CDR3 has 15 amino acids. Germline CDR1 MNHNS, CDR2 SASEGT. CDR3 loop: CASSDGGTGADTQYF. The CDR3 DNA follows: TGTGCCAGCAGTGACGGCGGGACCGGCGCAGATACGCAGTATTTT.

The chain is built from TRBV2 and TRBJ2-5; no reliable D call. CDR3 length: 14 residues. V lost 7 bases, J lost 2 bases, and 14 bases lay in between. The V gene's germline CDR1 is SNHLY and CDR2 FYNNEI. CDR3 nucleotides: TGTGCCAGCAAAGGTAGTCTAGGGCAAGAGACCCAGTACTTC. Translation: CASKGSLGQETQYF.

This clone was seen just once. The chain recombines TRBV6-5 with TRBJ1-2; D might be TRBD1 (6 bases). Germline V gene data show CDR1 as MNHEY and CDR2 as SVGAGI. The CDR3 covers 13 residues. V was clipped by 7 bases and J by 4 bases, with 13 bases between them. The CDR3 DNA reads as TGTGCCAGCACCCCGGGCAGGGGCTATGGCTACACCTTC. Protein sequence: CASTPGRGYGYTF.

The DNA of the CDR3 is TGTGCCTGGAGTGTCACGGGGCTTGATCAGCCCCAGCATTTT. Translation: CAWSVTGLDQPQHF. The chain carries TRBV30 and TRBJ1-5, with TRBD1 as a possible D gene (5 bases). Germline CDR1 is GTSNPN and CDR2 is SVGIG (reference sequence). The V gene lost 0 bases and the J gene lost 5 bases, with 11 bases spanning the gap. The length of the CDR3 is 14 residues.

This chain uses TRBV5-3 with TRBJ2-3; D remains ambiguous. TRBV5-3 is designated an ORF whose function remains uncertain. V was pared by 4 bases and J by 1 base, with 4 bases between. This CDR3 has 12 amino acids. As DNA, the CDR3 is TGTGCCAGAAGCGCGTGCACAGATACGCAGTATTTT. Translation: CARSACTDTQYF.

As to this clone: The junction differs from germline at one of its ends, possibly a read error. CDR3 coding DNA: TGTGTCAGCAGTTACTTTGACAGGGCGGACGGCTACACCTTC. Protein product: CVSSYFDRADGYTF. The chain couples TRBV6-6 to TRBJ1-2; 7 bases are shared with TRBD1. Germline V gene sequence: CDR1 MNHNY, CDR2 SVGAGI (reference sequence). The CDR3 has 14 amino acids.

The chain has TRBV30 and TRBJ1-4; the D gene is possibly TRBD1 (5 bases). The germline gives CDR1 GTSNPN, CDR2 SVGIG (reference sequence). CDR3 length: 14 amino acids. Trimming took off 3 bases at V and 4 bases at J, with 12 bases between the two ends. CDR3 region: CAWSPGPSNEKLFF. CDR3 DNA: TGTGCCTGGAGCCCGGGACCGAGTAATGAAAAACTGTTTTTT.

J is TRBJ2-7 and V is TRBV2; possibly TRBD1 for D (5 bases). Trimming took 5 bases from V and 9 from J, leaving 11 bases between them. CDR1 SNHLY and CDR2 FYNNEI come from the germline V gene. The CDR3 sequence is 11 residues long. The CDR3 loop reads CASSIDRRQYF. CDR3 nucleotides: TGTGCCAGCAGTATAGACAGACGGCAGTACTTC.

The chain is built from TRBV5-8 and TRBJ1-3, with a tentative D call TRBD1 (6 bases). Trimming removed 0 bases from V and 8 bases from J, with 9 bases in between. This CDR3 is built from 13 residues. Germline V gene sequence: CDR1 SGHTS, CDR2 YDEGEE. This chain's CDR3 is CASSLDRADTIYF. In DNA, the CDR3 is TGTGCCAGCAGCTTGGACAGGGCAGACACCATATATTTT.

The CDR3 region has the DNA TGTGCCAGCATGGCGCGGGATGTCAAAAACATTCAGTACTTC. It specifies CASMARDVKNIQYF. The V gene is TRBV6-6, the J gene TRBJ2-4; a possible D gene is TRBD2 (6 bases). V gave up 7 bases and J gave up 3 bases, with 13 bases separating them. This CDR3 has 14 residues. The germline V gene has CDR1 MNHNY and CDR2 SVGAGI (reference sequence).

V usage is TRBV9 and J usage is TRBJ2-2; D uncertain. Germline V lookup: CDR1 SGDLS, CDR2 YYNGEE. CDR3 size: 11 residues. Between the trimmed V and J ends, which lost 5 bases and 5 bases, there was a span of 4 bases. The CDR3: CASSETGELFF. In DNA, the CDR3 is TGTGCCAGCAGTGAAACCGGGGAGCTGTTTTTT.

This clone was detected only a few times. The V and J genes are TRBV2 and TRBJ2-1; D unclear. CDR1 is SNHLY, CDR2 FYNNEI, per germline. This CDR3 has 13 amino acids. Trimming shortened V by 5 bases and J by 3 bases, and 8 bases separated the two germline ends. This CDR3 reads CASSSRFYNEQFF. CDR3 bases: TGTGCCAGCAGTAGCCGCTTCTACAATGAGCAGTTCTTC.

As to this clone: The germline gene is not matched at one end of the junction; a read error may be the cause. The CDR3 reads CASSPGGSYNEQFF. In DNA, the CDR3 is TGTGCTAGCAGCCCGGGGGGATCCTACAATGAGCAGTTCTTC. The chain employs TRBV7-7 and TRBJ2-1; 7 nucleotides align to TRBD2. The CDR3 runs 14 residues. Per germline, CDR1 SSHAT and CDR2 FNYEAQ (reference sequence).

The chain uses TRBV6-5 and TRBJ1-3, with a possible D match to TRBD1 (5 bases). Deletions cut 8 bases from V and 0 bases from J, with 14 bases between. The germline CDR1 and CDR2 sequences are MNHEY and SVGAGI. CDR3 length: 15 amino acids. This chain's CDR3 is CASLRSRGSGNTIYF. Here the CDR3 DNA reads TGTGCCAGCCTTCGGAGTAGGGGCTCTGGAAACACCATATATTTT.

The CDR3 reads CAWTRSSGGHEQFF. The CDR3 DNA is TGTGCCTGGACCCGGTCCTCAGGGGGTCACGAGCAGTTCTTC. This sequence joins TRBV30 and TRBJ2-1, with 7 bases matching TRBD1. V shed 4 bases and J 10 bases; nucleotides not matched to a gene: 13. This CDR3 spans 14 amino acids. Germline V gives CDR1 GTSNPN, CDR2 SVGIG (reference sequence).

The rearrangement uses TRBV2 and TRBJ2-1; 9 bases are shared with TRBD2. CDR3 length equals 14 residues. Germline values: CDR1 SNHLY, CDR2 FYNNEI. The J segment lost 6 bases and the V segment lost 7 bases, leaving 7 bases of the junction unmatched. The CDR3 loop is CASIRRGGTNEQFF. The CDR3 DNA reads TGTGCCAGCATACGGCGGGGGGGGACCAATGAGCAGTTCTTC.

The V and J genes are TRBV19 and TRBJ1-2; 11 bases match TRBD1. Germline trimming cut 5 bases from V and 2 bases from J; bases unmatched to any gene: 13. This CDR3 has 18 amino acids. The V gene's germline CDR1 is LNHDA and CDR2 SQIVND (reference sequence). In nucleotides, the CDR3 is TGTGCCAGTAGTTGGAGGCGGGACAGGGGGGGTTCCAACTATGGCTACACCTTC. Amino acid sequence: CASSWRRDRGGSNYGYTF.

The chain is built from TRBV7-2 and TRBJ1-2; the match to TRBD1 covers 7 bases. CDR3 length: 14 amino acids. With V trimmed by 8 bases and J by 6 bases, 12 bases remained unmatched. The germline V gene encodes CDR1 SGHTA and CDR2 FQGNSA. The CDR3 coding sequence is TGTGCCAGCGGGTATTTCAGACAGGGTAATGGCTACACCTTC. It yields the protein CASGYFRQGNGYTF.

The chain employs TRBV10-3 and TRBJ1-3; no definite D call. Per germline, CDR1 ENHRY and CDR2 SYGVKD. Between the trimmed V and J ends, which lost 6 bases and 4 bases, there was a span of 13 bases. The CDR3 length is 14 residues. Here the CDR3 reads CAIRRAIGGNTIYF. The CDR3 region has the DNA TGTGCCATCAGGCGGGCCATAGGAGGAAACACCATATATTTT.

The rearrangement joins TRBV28 to TRBJ2-5; TRBD2 is a possible D gene (6 bases). The CDR3 loop spans 12 amino acids. V shed 4 bases and J shed 3 bases, with 6 bases lying between them. Germline loops: CDR1 MDHEN, CDR2 SYDVKM. The CDR3 region has the DNA TGTGCCAGCAGTTGGGGGGAAGAGACCCAGTACTTC. Amino acids: CASSWGEETQYF.

This clone has a handful of counts. Other nucleotide sequences from this sample produce the same CDR3. V gene TRBV28 combines with J gene TRBJ2-7; D gene uncertain. Germline V gene data show CDR1 as MDHEN and CDR2 as SYDVKM. V lost 5 bases, J lost 2 bases, and 4 bases lay in between. This CDR3 is built from 11 residues. The CDR3 nucleotides are TGTGCCAGCAGTGCCCCCTACGAGCAGTACTTC. Its protein product is CASSAPYEQYF.

In this sample, this clone turned up once. The CDR3 here is CASRQPGQLNYGYTF. CDR3 bases: TGTGCCAGTAGACAACCGGGACAGCTTAACTATGGCTACACCTTC. The chain links TRBV19 to TRBJ1-2, with 7 positions matching TRBD1. Germline CDR1 and CDR2: LNHDA and SQIVND (reference sequence). This CDR3 region has 15 residues. The trim removed 6 bases at V and 1 base at J, leaving 8 bases unmatched.

The chain has TRBV5-4 and TRBJ2-1; D perhaps matches TRBD2 (5 bases). V lost 4 bases and J 7 bases, leaving 6 bases between the germline ends. Per germline, CDR1 SGHNT and CDR2 YYREEE (reference sequence). The CDR3 has 11 residues. The CDR3 bases are TGTGCCAGCAGCACTAGTAATGAGCAGTTCTTC. Translation gives CASSTSNEQFF.

The chain uses TRBV7-2 and TRBJ2-3; TRBD1 might be the D (7 bases). Trimming cost V 4 bases and J 5 bases, with 16 bases left between them. CDR3 length: 15 amino acids. In germline, CDR1 is SGHTA, CDR2 FQGNSA. Written as DNA, the CDR3 is TGTGCCAGCAGCTCCGCCAGGGGGGATGGAGATACGCAGTATTTT. This codes for CASSSARGDGDTQYF.

The J gene is TRBJ2-1, the V gene TRBV2; a weak D match, TRBD2 (6 bases). There are 15 residues in the CDR3. The V gene lost 6 bases and the J gene lost 10 bases, with 22 bases spanning the gap. Germline V gene lookup returns CDR1 SNHLY and CDR2 FYNNEI. CDR3 sequence: CASSLRRLGGDEQFF. For the CDR3, the DNA is TGTGCCAGCAGCTTACGACGCCTTGGAGGGGACGAGCAGTTCTTC.

The chain links TRBV7-2 to TRBJ2-5; D not resolved. The V and J ends lost 1 base and 4 bases respectively, with 7 bases between them. CDR3 size: 13 residues. Germline assignment: CDR1 SGHTA and CDR2 FQGNSA. The CDR3 nucleotides are TGTGCCAGCAGCTTAGAGGTAGGAGAGACCCAGTACTTC. This encodes CASSLEVGETQYF.

This sequence joins TRBV6-6 and TRBJ2-1, with D perhaps matching TRBD2 (6 bases). The CDR3 runs 13 residues. CDR1 is MNHNY, CDR2 SVGAGI, per germline (reference sequence). V lost 6 bases and J lost 3, with 9 bases in between. DNA of the CDR3: TGTGCCAGCAGCCGTAGCGGCTACAATGAGCAGTTCTTC. The encoded protein is CASSRSGYNEQFF.

In this sample, this clone turned up once. The genes are TRBV15 and TRBJ1-1; D gene uncertain. CDR1 is LNHNV, CDR2 YYDKDF, per germline (reference sequence). V was clipped by 1 base and J by 2 bases, with 11 bases between them. This CDR3 contains 15 residues. In DNA, the CDR3 is TGTGCCACCAGCAGAGGACGAGGAGATAACACTGAAGCTTTCTTT. Its protein is CATSRGRGDNTEAFF.